One sample yielded the 24 T cell receptor beta chains listed below, sequenced in a study of blood T cell repertoires in COVID-19. Assay used: immunoSEQ multiplex PCR; TCRdb lists only in-frame clones, some missing. The data contain 250,000 to 350,000 clones, approximately 85% of them seen just once; the ten biggest clones take up 4.3%. The sequencing input was PBMCs or T cells enriched from blood (not recorded which). These receptors were obtained from a woman in her twenties or thirties who had recovered from COVID-19.

The rearrangement links TRBV5-6 to TRBJ2-1; no clear D gene. V was trimmed by 3 bases and J by 6 bases, leaving 4 bases between them. The CDR3 is 11 amino acids. The germline V gene encodes CDR1 SGHDT and CDR2 YYEEEE. CDR3 amino acids: CASSSGNEQFF. CDR3 coding DNA: TGTGCCAGCAGCTCGGGCAATGAGCAGTTCTTC.

The V and J genes are TRBV12-3 or TRBV12-4 and TRBJ1-2, with 7 bases that match TRBD1. Losses at the gene ends were 5 bases for V and 8 bases for J; bases not matched to a gene: 2. CDR3 length equals 11 residues. CDR3 nucleotides: TGTGCCAGCAGTAGAGGGGGCGGCTACACCTTC. This encodes CASSRGGGYTF.

The rearrangement links TRBV28 to TRBJ2-3, with a weak D call TRBD2 (5 bases). CDR1 is MDHEN, CDR2 SYDVKM, per germline. The CDR3 covers 15 residues. V was trimmed by 9 bases and J by 0 bases, leaving 16 bases between them. The CDR3 spells CASWDLARSTDTQYF. The CDR3 DNA follows: TGTGCCAGTTGGGATCTAGCACGAAGCACAGATACGCAGTATTTT. Combining the CDR3 with reference TRBV28 and TRBJ2-3 gives the whole variable domain DVKVTQSSRYLVKRTGEKVFLECVQDMDHENMFWYRQDPGLGLRLIYFSYDVKMKEKGDIPEGYSVSREKKERFSLILESASTNQTSMYLCASWDLARSTDTQYFGPGTRLTVL.

This sequence joins TRBV29-1 and TRBJ2-2; weak D call: TRBD2 (5 bases). The CDR3 runs 14 residues. V was shortened by 8 bases and J by 5 bases, with 18 bases between the two germline ends. CDR1 is SQVTM and CDR2 is ANQGSEA in the germline V gene. CDR3 nucleotide sequence: TGCAGCTTCTATGACGAGGGTGTGACCGGGGAGCTGTTTTTT. Protein: CSFYDEGVTGELFF.

This chain connects TRBV5-1 to TRBJ1-1; D is undetermined. Per germline, CDR1 SGHRS and CDR2 YFSETQ. This CDR3 has 13 amino acids. V was clipped by 3 bases and J by 7 bases, with 13 bases between them. CDR3 coding DNA: TGCGCCAGCAGCTGGGCCTCTCGGGGTGAAGCTTTCTTT. It encodes CASSWASRGEAFF.

This clone appeared a few times. V and J are TRBV30 and TRBJ2-2; 8 bases agree with TRBD2. V was pared by 0 bases and J by 4 bases, with 4 bases of the junction left unmatched. The CDR3 is 15 residues long. Germline V CDR1 and CDR2: GTSNPN, SVGIG (reference sequence). The CDR3 spells CAWSVAGALTGELFF. CDR3 nucleotides: TGTGCCTGGAGTGTAGCGGGAGCGCTCACCGGGGAGCTGTTTTTT.

This clone came up once. This rearrangement joins TRBV24-1 to TRBJ2-3, with D perhaps TRBD2 (6 bases). CDR3 length equals 12 residues. Germline CDR1 KGHDR, CDR2 SFDVKD. V was shortened by 9 bases and J by 0 bases, with 6 bases between the two germline ends. CDR3 nucleotide sequence: TGTGCCACCGGGACTAGCACAGATACGCAGTATTTT. It translates to CATGTSTDTQYF.

V usage is TRBV11-3 and J usage is TRBJ1-1, with a tentative D call TRBD1 (5 bases). Trimming shortened V by 5 bases and J by 4 bases, and 17 bases separated the two germline ends. This CDR3 region has 15 residues. Germline V lookup: CDR1 SGHNT, CDR2 YENEEA. The CDR3 reads CASSLFGQGVTEAFF. The CDR3 DNA reads TGTGCCAGCAGCCTGTTTGGGCAGGGCGTCACTGAAGCTTTCTTT.

The chain combines TRBV14 with TRBJ1-4; TRBD1 is a possible D gene (5 bases). This CDR3 region has 17 residues. V lost 0 bases to trimming and J lost 2 bases, with 13 bases between them. CDR1 and CDR2 (germline): SGHDN, FVKESK. The CDR3: CASSQDGGRYTNEKLFF. The CDR3 bases are TGTGCCAGCAGCCAAGATGGGGGGAGGTATACTAATGAAAAACTGTTTTTT.

The CDR3: CASSYSDNTNYGYTF. CDR3 sequence (DNA): TGTGCCAGCAGTTACTCGGACAATACTAACTATGGCTACACCTTC. The chain has TRBV6-6 and TRBJ1-2; D is possibly TRBD1 (5 bases). The CDR3 runs to 15 residues. Trimming took 0 bases from V and 0 from J, leaving 8 bases between them. Germline assignment: CDR1 MNHNY and CDR2 SVGAGI (reference sequence).

The rearrangement links TRBV11-2 to TRBJ2-7; D unclear. Germline V CDR1 and CDR2: SGHAT, FQNNGV. Trimming left V 0 bases short and J 0 bases short, with 9 bases between. The CDR3 is 15 amino acids. Here the CDR3 DNA reads TGTGCCAGCAGCTTAGATGGCTTCTCCTCCTACGAGCAGTACTTC. Its translation is CASSLDGFSSYEQYF.

The chain uses TRBV29-1 and TRBJ1-4; TRBD1 matches at 7 bases. Unmatched junction bases numbered 4, after V lost 3 bases and J lost 6 bases. The CDR3 runs to 13 residues. The germline V gene encodes CDR1 SQVTM and CDR2 ANQGSEA. The CDR3 bases are TGCAGCGTTGATGACGGGACAGATGAAAAACTGTTTTTT. It is translated as CSVDDGTDEKLFF.

This sequence joins TRBV27 and TRBJ1-1; 9 nucleotides agree with TRBD1. Trimming at V came to 8 bases and at J to 6 bases, leaving 13 bases not matched to a gene. From germline, CDR1 is MNHEY and CDR2 SMNVEV (reference sequence). CDR3 length: 15 amino acids. The CDR3 DNA is TGTGCCAGCGTAGGCTACAGGGGGCCGAGTCCTGAAGCTTTCTTT. This codes for CASVGYRGPSPEAFF.

The chain employs TRBV3-1 (or the pseudogene TRBV3-2) and TRBJ2-1; D possibly corresponds to TRBD1 (5 bases). Germline values: CDR1 LGHDT, CDR2 YNNKEL (reference sequence). Trimming removed 3 bases at V and 6 bases at J, with 9 bases between. This CDR3 has 13 amino acids. The CDR3 DNA is TGTGCCAGCAGCCATTACAGGAGCAATGAGCAGTTCTTC. Translated, it gives CASSHYRSNEQFF.

The chain links TRBV28 to TRBJ1-3; 8 bases map to TRBD1. The CDR3 loop spans 18 amino acids. Trimming at V came to 6 bases and at J to 4 bases, leaving 17 bases not matched to a gene. From germline, CDR1 is MDHEN and CDR2 SYDVKM. As DNA, the CDR3 is TGTGCCAGCAGCCCACCCATCCTTACCGGGACAGGCGGAAACACCATATATTTT. It is translated as CASSPPILTGTGGNTIYF. The whole variable domain, remainder taken from reference TRBV28 and TRBJ1-3, is DVKVTQSSRYLVKRTGEKVFLECVQDMDHENMFWYRQDPGLGLRLIYFSYDVKMKEKGDIPEGYSVSREKKERFSLILESASTNQTSMYLCASSPPILTGTGGNTIYFGEGSWLTVV.

The chain couples TRBV28 to TRBJ2-7; D unclear. The germline V and J ends were trimmed by 3 bases and 4 bases, with 16 bases remaining between them. Germline V CDR1 and CDR2: MDHEN, SYDVKM. This CDR3 is 15 amino acids long. CDR3 loop: CASSFADTFYYEQYF. The CDR3, as DNA: TGTGCCAGCAGTTTCGCTGACACCTTTTATTACGAGCAGTACTTC.

The chain carries TRBV6-5 and TRBJ2-7; 9 bases line up with TRBD2. Germline V CDR1 and CDR2: MNHEY, SVGAGI. Losses at the gene ends were 6 bases for V and 6 bases for J; bases not matched to a gene: 6. The CDR3 totals 13 residues. CDR3 nucleotide sequence: TGTGCCAGCAGAGGTAGCGGGGGCCTCGAGCAGTACTTC. Protein: CASRGSGGLEQYF.

This chain connects TRBV10-3 to TRBJ1-1, with D maybe TRBD1 (5 bases). This CDR3 spans 12 amino acids. From germline, CDR1 is ENHRY and CDR2 SYGVKD. Trimming stripped 6 bases from V and 1 base from J, with 6 bases between. The CDR3: CAISRENTEAFF. CDR3 sequence (DNA): TGTGCCATCAGCAGGGAGAACACTGAAGCTTTCTTT.

The chain recombines TRBV24-1 with TRBJ2-2; the D gene is possibly TRBD1 (5 bases). CDR1 is KGHDR, CDR2 SFDVKD, per germline. The CDR3 has 17 amino acids. V lost 3 bases and J lost 4, with 17 bases in between. The CDR3, as DNA: TGTGCCACCAGTGATAGTAGGGCAGGGTCGGGCACCGGGGAGCTGTTTTTT. This encodes CATSDSRAGSGTGELFF.

This clone appeared a few times. V gene TRBV10-3 combines with J gene TRBJ2-2; TRBD1 matches 7 bases. The J segment lost 0 bases and the V segment lost 8 bases, leaving 6 bases of the junction unmatched. The germline V gene has CDR1 ENHRY and CDR2 SYGVKD. The CDR3 length is 15 residues. DNA of the CDR3: TGTGCCATCTTGCCTACAGGGGCGAACACCGGGGAGCTGTTTTTT. This translates into CAILPTGANTGELFF.

The genes are TRBV5-4 and TRBJ1-2; TRBD1 might be the D (5 bases). Trimming took 0 bases from V and 7 from J, leaving 13 bases between them. This CDR3 is built from 14 residues. In germline, CDR1 is SGHNT, CDR2 YYREEE (reference sequence). The CDR3 sequence is CASSLERDQGGYTF. Written as DNA, the CDR3 is TGTGCCAGCAGCTTGGAGCGGGACCAGGGTGGCTACACCTTC. Full variable domain (outside the CDR3, taken from reference TRBV5-4 and TRBJ1-2): ETGVTQSPTHLIKTRGQQVTLRCSSQSGHNTVSWYQQALGQGPQFIFQYYREEENGRGNFPPRFSGLQFPNYSSELNVNALELDDSALYLCASSLERDQGGYTFGSGTRLTVV.

The V gene is TRBV4-1, the J gene TRBJ1-2, with D uncertain. CDR1 is MGHRA, CDR2 YSYEKL, per germline. The CDR3 contains 15 residues. V lost 4 bases and J 5 bases, leaving 17 bases between the germline ends. The CDR3 bases are TGCGCCAGCAGCCCATTCAAGGTACTAGGGTATGGCTACACCTTC. It encodes CASSPFKVLGYGYTF.

The chain carries TRBV30 and TRBJ1-4; D might be TRBD1 (6 bases). Trimming removed 2 bases from V and 5 bases from J, with 12 bases in between. The CDR3 totals 14 residues. Germline lookup yields CDR1 GTSNPN and CDR2 SVGIG (reference sequence). CDR3 sequence reads: CAWSSGQGNEKLFF. For the CDR3, the DNA is TGTGCCTGGAGTTCTGGGCAGGGGAATGAAAAACTGTTTTTT.

The chain is built from TRBV28 and TRBJ1-5; 9 bases are shared with TRBD1. The CDR3 is 17 residues long. The junction had 13 bases not matched to a gene; V was cut back by 6 bases and J by 4 bases. The V gene's germline CDR1 is MDHEN and CDR2 SYDVKM. The CDR3 protein is CASREPGTGKTNQPQHF. The CDR3 coding sequence is TGTGCCAGCAGAGAACCCGGGACAGGGAAAACTAATCAGCCCCAGCATTTT.